The T cell receptor (beta chain) under discussion was sequenced for a study of OX40 agonist ivuxolimab in advanced cancers. Study-level information: An agonistic human IgG2 monoclonal antibody against OX40 (CD134) was given. Study-wide results and caveats: Expanded peripheral T cell antigen specificity was not determined. At 0.1 to 3.0 mg/kg, clonal expansion of CD4+ and CD8+ blood T cells had occurred by week 6. Average numbers of expanded clones were greater in CD8+ T cells than in CD4+.

Repertoires were generated with immunoSEQ multiplex PCR, while TCRdb's copy carries only in-frame clones and drops some. Among 55,000 to 75,000 clones listed, 84% were seen once. Comment on this clone: Its antigen remains unknown.

Trimming pared 1 base from V and 2 bases from J, leaving 11 bases between. Germline V gene data show CDR1 as SQVTM and CDR2 as ANQGSEA. This CDR3 has 14 residues. The chain links TRBV29-1 to TRBJ1-2, with D hard to call. The sequence came from an adult with an advanced solid tumor such as melanoma, head and neck, liver or kidney cancer. The sample here was CD4+ or CD8+ T cells sorted from blood, taken in a trial of the OX40 agonist ivuxolimab. The CDR3 is CSVEVPSSNYGYTF. Here the CDR3 DNA reads TGCAGCGTTGAAGTTCCAAGCTCAAACTATGGCTACACCTTC. Drawing the rest from reference TRBV29-1 and TRBJ1-2, the complete variable domain is SAVISQKPSRDICQRGTSLTIQCQVDSQVTMMFWYRQQPGQSLTLIATANQGSEATYESGFVIDKFPISRPNLTFSTLTVSNMSPEDSSIYLCSVEVPSSNYGYTFGSGTRLTVV.